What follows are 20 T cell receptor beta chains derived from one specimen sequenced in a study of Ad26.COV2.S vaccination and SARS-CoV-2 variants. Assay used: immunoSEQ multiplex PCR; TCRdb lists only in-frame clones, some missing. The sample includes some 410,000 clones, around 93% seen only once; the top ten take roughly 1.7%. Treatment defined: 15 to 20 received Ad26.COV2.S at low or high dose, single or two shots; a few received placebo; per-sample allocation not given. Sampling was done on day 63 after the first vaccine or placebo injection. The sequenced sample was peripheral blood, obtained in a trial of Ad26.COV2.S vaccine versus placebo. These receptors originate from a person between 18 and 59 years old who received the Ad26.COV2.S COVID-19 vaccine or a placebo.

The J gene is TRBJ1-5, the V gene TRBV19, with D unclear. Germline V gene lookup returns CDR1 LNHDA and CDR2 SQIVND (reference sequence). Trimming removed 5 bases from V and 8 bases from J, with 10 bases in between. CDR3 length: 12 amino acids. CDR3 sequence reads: CASSWAEEPQHF. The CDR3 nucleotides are TGTGCCAGTAGTTGGGCAGAGGAGCCCCAGCATTTT. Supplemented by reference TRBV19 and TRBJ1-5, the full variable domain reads DGGITQSPKYLFRKEGQNVTLSCEQNLNHDAMYWYRQDPGQGLRLIYYSQIVNDFQKGDIAEGYSVSREKKESFPLTVTSAQKNPTAFYLCASSWAEEPQHFGDGTRLSIL.

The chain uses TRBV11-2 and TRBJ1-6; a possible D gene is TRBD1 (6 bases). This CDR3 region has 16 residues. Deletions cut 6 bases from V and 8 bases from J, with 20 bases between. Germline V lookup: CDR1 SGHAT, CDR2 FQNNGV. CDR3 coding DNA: TGTGCCAGCAGAATAGGTCCCCGGGACAAACATTCACCCCTCCACTTT. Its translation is CASRIGPRDKHSPLHF.

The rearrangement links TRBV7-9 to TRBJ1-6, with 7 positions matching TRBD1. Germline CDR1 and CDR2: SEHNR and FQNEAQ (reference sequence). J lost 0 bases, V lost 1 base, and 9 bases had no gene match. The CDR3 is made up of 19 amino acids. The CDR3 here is CASSLGKTGASSYNSPLHF. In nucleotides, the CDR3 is TGTGCCAGCAGCTTAGGGAAAACAGGGGCAAGCTCCTATAATTCACCCCTCCACTTT.

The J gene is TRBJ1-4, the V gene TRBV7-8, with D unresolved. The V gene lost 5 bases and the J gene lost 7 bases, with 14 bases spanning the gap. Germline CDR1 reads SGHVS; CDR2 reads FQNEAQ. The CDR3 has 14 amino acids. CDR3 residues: CASSRTTRGEKLFF. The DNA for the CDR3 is TGTGCCAGCAGCCGAACCACGCGCGGTGAAAAACTGTTTTTT.

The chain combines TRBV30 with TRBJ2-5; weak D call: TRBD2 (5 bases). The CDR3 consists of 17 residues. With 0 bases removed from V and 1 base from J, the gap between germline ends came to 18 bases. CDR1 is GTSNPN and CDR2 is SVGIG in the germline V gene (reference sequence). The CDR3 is CAWSVGFGEGTQETQYF. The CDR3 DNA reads TGTGCCTGGAGTGTAGGGTTCGGGGAAGGAACCCAAGAGACCCAGTACTTC. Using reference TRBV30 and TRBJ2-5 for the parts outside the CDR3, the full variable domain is SQTIHQWPATLVQPVGSPLSLECTVEGTSNPNLYWYRQAAGRGLQLLFYSVGIGQISSEVPQNLSASRPQDRQFILSSKKLLLSDSGFYLCAWSVGFGEGTQETQYFGPGTRLLVL.

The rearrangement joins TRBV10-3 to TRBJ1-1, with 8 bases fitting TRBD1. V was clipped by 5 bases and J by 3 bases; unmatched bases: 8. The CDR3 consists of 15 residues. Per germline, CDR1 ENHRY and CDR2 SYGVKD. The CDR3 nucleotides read TGTGCCATCAGTCCGAACAGGGGGTCATACACTGAAGCTTTCTTT. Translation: CAISPNRGSYTEAFF.

CDR3 DNA: TGTGCCAGCAGCCGGGGGTTGCTGACAGATACGCAGTATTTT. Amino acid sequence: CASSRGLLTDTQYF. This chain uses TRBV5-6 with TRBJ2-3, with D maybe TRBD2 (6 bases). The germline V gene encodes CDR1 SGHDT and CDR2 YYEEEE. The V end was cut by 4 bases, the J end by 3 bases, with 12 bases between. This CDR3 is 14 amino acids long.

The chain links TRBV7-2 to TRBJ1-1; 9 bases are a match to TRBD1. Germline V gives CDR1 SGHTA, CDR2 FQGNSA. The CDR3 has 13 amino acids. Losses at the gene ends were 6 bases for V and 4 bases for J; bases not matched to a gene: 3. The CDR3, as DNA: TGTGCCAGCAGGTCGACAGGGGGCACTGAAGCTTTCTTT. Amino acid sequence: CASRSTGGTEAFF.

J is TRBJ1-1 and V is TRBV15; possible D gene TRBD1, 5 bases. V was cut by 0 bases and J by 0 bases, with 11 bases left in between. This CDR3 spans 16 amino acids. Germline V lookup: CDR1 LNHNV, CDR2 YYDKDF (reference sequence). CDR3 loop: CATSRDWGDLNTEAFF. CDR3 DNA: TGTGCCACCAGCAGAGATTGGGGGGATCTGAACACTGAAGCTTTCTTT.

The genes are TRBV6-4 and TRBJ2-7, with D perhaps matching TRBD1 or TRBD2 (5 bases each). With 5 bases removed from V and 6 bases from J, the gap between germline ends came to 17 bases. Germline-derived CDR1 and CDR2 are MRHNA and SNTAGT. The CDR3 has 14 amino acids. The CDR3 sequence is CASSPSGTVSEQYF. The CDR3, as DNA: TGTGCCAGCAGTCCCTCCGGGACGGTAAGCGAGCAGTACTTC.

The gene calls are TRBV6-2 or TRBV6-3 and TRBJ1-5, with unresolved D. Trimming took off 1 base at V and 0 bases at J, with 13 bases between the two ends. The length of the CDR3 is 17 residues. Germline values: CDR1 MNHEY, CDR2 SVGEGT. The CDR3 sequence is CASSYLILRGSNQPQHF. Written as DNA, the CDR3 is TGTGCCAGCAGTTACTTAATTTTGCGTGGTAGCAATCAGCCCCAGCATTTT.

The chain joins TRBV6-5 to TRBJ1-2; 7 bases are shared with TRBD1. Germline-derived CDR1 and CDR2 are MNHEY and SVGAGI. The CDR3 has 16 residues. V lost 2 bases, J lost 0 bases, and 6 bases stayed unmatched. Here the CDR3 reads CASSYNGGQPNYGYTF. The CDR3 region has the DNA TGTGCCAGCAGTTACAACGGGGGACAGCCTAACTATGGCTACACCTTC.

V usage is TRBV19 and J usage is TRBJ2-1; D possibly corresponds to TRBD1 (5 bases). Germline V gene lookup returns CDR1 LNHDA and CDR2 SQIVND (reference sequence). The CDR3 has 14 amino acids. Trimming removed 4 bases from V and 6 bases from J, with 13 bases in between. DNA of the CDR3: TGTGCCAGTAGTAGACAGATGGACGGCAATGAGCAGTTCTTC. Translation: CASSRQMDGNEQFF.

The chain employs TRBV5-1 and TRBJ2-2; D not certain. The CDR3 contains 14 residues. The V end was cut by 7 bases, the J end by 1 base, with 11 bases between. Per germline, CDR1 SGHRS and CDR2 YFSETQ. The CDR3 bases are TGCGCCAGCGGGAAGGCCCTGAACACCGGGGAGCTGTTTTTT. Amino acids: CASGKALNTGELFF.

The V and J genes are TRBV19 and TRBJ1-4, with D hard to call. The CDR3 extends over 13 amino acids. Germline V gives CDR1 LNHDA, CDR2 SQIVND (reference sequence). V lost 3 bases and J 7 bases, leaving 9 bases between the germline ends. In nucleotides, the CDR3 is TGTGCCAGTAGTATCATTATGGGTGAAAAACTGTTTTTT. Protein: CASSIIMGEKLFF.

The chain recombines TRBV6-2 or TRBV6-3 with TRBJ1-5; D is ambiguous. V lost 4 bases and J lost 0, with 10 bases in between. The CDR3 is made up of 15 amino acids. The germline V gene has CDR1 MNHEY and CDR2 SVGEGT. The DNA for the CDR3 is TGTGCCAGCAGTTCCGACTTGCCTAGCAATCAGCCCCAGCATTTT. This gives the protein CASSSDLPSNQPQHF.

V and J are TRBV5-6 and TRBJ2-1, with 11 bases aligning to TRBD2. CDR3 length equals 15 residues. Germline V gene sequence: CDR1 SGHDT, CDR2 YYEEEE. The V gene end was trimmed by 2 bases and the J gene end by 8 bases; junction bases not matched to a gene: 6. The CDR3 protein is CASSLISGGADEQFF. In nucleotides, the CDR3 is TGTGCCAGCAGCTTAATTAGCGGGGGGGCAGATGAGCAGTTCTTC.

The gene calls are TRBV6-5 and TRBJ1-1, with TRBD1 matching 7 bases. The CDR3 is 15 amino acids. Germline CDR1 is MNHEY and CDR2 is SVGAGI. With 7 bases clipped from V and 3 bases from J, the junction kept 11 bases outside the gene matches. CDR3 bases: TGTGCCAGCACGCAGACAGGGAACAGTTACACTGAAGCTTTCTTT. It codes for CASTQTGNSYTEAFF.

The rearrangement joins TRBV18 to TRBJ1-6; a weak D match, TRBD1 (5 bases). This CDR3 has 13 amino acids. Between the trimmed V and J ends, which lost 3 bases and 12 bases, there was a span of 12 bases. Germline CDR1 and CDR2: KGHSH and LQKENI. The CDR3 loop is CASSPDTVGPLHF. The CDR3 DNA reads TGTGCCAGCTCACCGGACACGGTCGGACCCCTCCACTTT.

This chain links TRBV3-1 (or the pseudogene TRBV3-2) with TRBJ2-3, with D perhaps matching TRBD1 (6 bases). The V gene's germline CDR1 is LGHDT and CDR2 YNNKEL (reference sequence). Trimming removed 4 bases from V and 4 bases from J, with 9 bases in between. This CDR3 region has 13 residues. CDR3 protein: CASSLSGADTQYF. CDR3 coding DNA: TGTGCCAGCAGCCTCTCAGGGGCAGATACGCAGTATTTT.